The sequence of this TCR beta chain was determined in a study of blood T cell repertoires in COVID-19. About the research overall: Sources were T cells, B-cell-depleted T cells, or PBMCs; the material itself was cDNA or gDNA.

Method: immunoSEQ multiplex PCR; TCRdb's copy keeps in-frame clones and lacks some. The repertoire holds some 50,000 clones, with 78% as singletons. The CDR3 totals 13 residues. Looked up from germline, CDR1 is MDHEN and CDR2 is SYDVKM. Trimming removed 6 bases from V and 8 bases from J, with 14 bases in between. The source material was peripheral blood. This chain uses TRBV28 with TRBJ2-4, with D perhaps matching TRBD2 (7 bases). This TCR derives from a human donor in a cohort sampled during active COVID-19. The CDR3 DNA reads as TGTGCCAGCAGCCTAGGGGGGGCTGACATTCAGTACTTC. The encoded protein is CASSLGGADIQYF.